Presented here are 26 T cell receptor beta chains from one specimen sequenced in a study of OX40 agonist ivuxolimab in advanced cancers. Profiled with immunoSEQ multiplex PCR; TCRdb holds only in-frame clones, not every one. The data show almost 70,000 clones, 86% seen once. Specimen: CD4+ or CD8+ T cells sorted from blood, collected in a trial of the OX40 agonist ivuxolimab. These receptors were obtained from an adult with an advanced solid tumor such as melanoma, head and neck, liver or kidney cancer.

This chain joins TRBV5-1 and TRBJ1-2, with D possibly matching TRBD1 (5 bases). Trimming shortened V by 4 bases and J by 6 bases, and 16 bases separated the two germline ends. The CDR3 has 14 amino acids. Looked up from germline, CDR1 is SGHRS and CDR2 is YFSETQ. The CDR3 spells CASSLPTELDGYTF. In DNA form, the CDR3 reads TGCGCCAGCAGCCTTCCGACAGAATTGGATGGCTACACCTTC.

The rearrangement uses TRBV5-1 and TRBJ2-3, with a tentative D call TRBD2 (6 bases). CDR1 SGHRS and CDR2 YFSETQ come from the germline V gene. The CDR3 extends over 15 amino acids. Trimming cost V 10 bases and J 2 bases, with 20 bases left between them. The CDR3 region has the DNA TGCGCCTCTTCACCCGGGACTCCGGCCACAGATACGCAGTATTTT. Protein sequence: CASSPGTPATDTQYF.

The CDR3 nucleotides are TGTGCCAGCAGCTCAAGTTGGGGTCAAGGCAATGAGCAGTTCTTC. This codes for CASSSSWGQGNEQFF. The rearrangement links TRBV11-3 to TRBJ2-1; D remains unclear. CDR3 length equals 15 residues. From germline, CDR1 is SGHNT and CDR2 YENEEA. Trimming removed 4 bases at V and 6 bases at J, with 16 bases between.

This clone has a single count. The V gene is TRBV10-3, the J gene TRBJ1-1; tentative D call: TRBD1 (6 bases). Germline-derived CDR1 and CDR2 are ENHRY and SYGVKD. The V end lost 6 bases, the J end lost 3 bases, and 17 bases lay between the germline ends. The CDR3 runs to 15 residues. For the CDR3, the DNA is TGTGCCATCAGCATACAGGGAGGACGGGACACTGAAGCTTTCTTT. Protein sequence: CAISIQGGRDTEAFF.

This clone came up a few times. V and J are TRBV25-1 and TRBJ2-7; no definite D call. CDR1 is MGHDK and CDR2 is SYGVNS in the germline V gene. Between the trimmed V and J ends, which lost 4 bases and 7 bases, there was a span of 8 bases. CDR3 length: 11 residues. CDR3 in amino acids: CASSVLKEQYF. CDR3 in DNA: TGTGCCAGCAGTGTTCTAAAAGAGCAGTACTTC.

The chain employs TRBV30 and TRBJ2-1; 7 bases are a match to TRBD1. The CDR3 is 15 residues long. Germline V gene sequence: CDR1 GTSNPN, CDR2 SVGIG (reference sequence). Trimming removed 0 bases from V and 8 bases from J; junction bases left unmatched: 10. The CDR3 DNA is TGTGCCTGGAGTGTCGGACAGGTGTGGGCCCATGAGCAGTTCTTC. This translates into CAWSVGQVWAHEQFF.

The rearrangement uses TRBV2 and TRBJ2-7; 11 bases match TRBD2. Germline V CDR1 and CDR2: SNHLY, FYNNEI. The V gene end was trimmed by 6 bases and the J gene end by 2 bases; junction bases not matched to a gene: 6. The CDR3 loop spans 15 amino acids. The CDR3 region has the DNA TGTGCCAGCAGCTCGACTAGCGGGGTCGCCTACGAGCAGTACTTC. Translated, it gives CASSSTSGVAYEQYF. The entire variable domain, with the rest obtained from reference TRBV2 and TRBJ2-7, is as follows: EPEVTQTPSHQVTQMGQEVILRCVPISNHLYFYWYRQILGQKVEFLVSFYNNEISEKSEIFDDQFSVERPDGSNFTLKIRSTKLEDSAMYFCASSSTSGVAYEQYFGPGTRLTVT.

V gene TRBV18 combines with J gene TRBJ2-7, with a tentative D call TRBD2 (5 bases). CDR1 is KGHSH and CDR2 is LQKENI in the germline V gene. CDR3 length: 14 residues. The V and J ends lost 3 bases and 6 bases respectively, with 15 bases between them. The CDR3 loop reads CASSPSVGGFEQYF. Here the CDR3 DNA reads TGTGCCAGCTCACCTTCAGTCGGAGGCTTCGAGCAGTACTTC.

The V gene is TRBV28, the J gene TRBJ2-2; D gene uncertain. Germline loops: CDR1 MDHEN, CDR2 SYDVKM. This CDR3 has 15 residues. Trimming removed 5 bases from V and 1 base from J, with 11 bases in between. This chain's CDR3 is CASSRAAENTGELFF. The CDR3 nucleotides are TGTGCCAGCAGTCGAGCTGCCGAGAACACCGGGGAGCTGTTTTTT.

In DNA form, the CDR3 reads TGTGCCAGCAACCCGGGGTTCCAAGAGACCCAGTACTTC. Its translation is CASNPGFQETQYF. The rearrangement links TRBV11-3 to TRBJ2-5; tentatively, D is TRBD2 (5 bases). V lost 7 bases to trimming and J lost 1 base, with 10 bases between them. The CDR3 runs 13 residues. CDR1 SGHNT and CDR2 YENEEA come from the germline V gene. The whole variable domain, filled in from reference TRBV11-3 and TRBJ2-5, reads EAGVVQSPRYKIIEKKQPVAFWCNPISGHNTLYWYLQNLGQGPELLIRYENEEAVDDSQLPKDRFSAERLKGVDSTLKIQPAELGDSAVYLCASNPGFQETQYFGPGTRLLVL.

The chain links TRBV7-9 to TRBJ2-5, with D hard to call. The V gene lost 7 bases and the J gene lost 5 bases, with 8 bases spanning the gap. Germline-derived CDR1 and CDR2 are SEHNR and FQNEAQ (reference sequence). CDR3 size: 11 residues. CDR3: CASTRRETQYF. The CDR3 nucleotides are TGTGCCAGCACCCGACGGGAGACCCAGTACTTC.

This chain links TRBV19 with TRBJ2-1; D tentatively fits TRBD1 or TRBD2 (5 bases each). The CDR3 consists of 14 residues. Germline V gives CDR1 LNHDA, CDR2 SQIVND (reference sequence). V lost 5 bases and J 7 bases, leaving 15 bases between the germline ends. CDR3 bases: TGTGCCAGTAGTGCGAGAGGGGAGAGTAATGAGCAGTTCTTC. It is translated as CASSARGESNEQFF. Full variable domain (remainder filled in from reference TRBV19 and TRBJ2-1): DGGITQSPKYLFRKEGQNVTLSCEQNLNHDAMYWYRQDPGQGLRLIYYSQIVNDFQKGDIAEGYSVSREKKESFPLTVTSAQKNPTAFYLCASSARGESNEQFFGPGTRLTVL.

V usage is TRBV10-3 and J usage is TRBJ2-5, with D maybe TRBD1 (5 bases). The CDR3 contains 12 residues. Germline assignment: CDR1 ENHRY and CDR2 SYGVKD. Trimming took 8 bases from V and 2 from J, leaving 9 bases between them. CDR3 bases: TGTGCCATCGCGACAGCTCAAGAGACCCAGTACTTC. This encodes CAIATAQETQYF.

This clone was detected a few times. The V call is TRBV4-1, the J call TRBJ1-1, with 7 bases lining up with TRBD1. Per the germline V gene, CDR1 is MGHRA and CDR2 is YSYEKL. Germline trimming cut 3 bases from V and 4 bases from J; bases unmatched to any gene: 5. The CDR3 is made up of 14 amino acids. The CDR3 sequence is CASSQDRFGTEAFF. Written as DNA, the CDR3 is TGCGCCAGCAGCCAGGACAGGTTTGGCACTGAAGCTTTCTTT.

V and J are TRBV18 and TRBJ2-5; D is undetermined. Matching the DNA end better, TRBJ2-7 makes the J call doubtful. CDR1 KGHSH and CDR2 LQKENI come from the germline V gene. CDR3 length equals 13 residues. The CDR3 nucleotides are TGTGCCAGCTCACCCCTATCCGGGCACGAGCAGTACTTC. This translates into CASSPLSGHEQYF.

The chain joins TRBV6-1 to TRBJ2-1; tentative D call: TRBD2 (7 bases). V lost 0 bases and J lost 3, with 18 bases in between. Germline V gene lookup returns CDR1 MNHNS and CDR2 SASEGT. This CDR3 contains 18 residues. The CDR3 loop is CASSEARLAGALYNEQFF. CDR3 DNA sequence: TGTGCCAGCAGTGAAGCGCGACTTGCGGGGGCTCTCTACAATGAGCAGTTCTTC.

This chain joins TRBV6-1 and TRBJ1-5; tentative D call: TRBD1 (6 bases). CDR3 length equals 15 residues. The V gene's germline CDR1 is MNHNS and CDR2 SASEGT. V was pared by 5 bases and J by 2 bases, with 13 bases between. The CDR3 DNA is TGTGCCAGCAGTCCCGCCCCAGGGGGCAATCAGCCCCAGCATTTT. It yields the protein CASSPAPGGNQPQHF.

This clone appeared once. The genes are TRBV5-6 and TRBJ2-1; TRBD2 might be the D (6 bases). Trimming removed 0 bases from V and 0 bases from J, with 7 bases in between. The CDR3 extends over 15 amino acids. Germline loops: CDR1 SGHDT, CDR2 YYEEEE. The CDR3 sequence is CASSLVGGSYNEQFF. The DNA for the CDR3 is TGTGCCAGCAGCTTGGTGGGAGGCTCCTACAATGAGCAGTTCTTC.

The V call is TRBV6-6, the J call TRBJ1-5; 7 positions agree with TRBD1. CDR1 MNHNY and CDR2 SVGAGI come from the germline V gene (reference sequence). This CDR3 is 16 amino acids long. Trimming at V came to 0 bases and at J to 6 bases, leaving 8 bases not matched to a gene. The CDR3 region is CASSYSEGAGGQPQHF. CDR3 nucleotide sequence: TGTGCCAGCAGTTACTCGGAGGGGGCTGGTGGTCAGCCCCAGCATTTT.

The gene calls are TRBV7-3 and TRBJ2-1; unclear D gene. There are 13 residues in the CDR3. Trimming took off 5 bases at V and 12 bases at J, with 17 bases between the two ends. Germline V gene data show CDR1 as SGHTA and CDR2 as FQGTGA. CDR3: CASSLQSSAGQFF. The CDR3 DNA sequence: TGTGCCAGCAGCCTTCAATCCTCCGCCGGGCAGTTCTTC.

The CDR3, as DNA: TGTGCCAGCAGCTTTGCAGGCCCTGGGGCCAACGTCCTGACTTTC. Protein: CASSFAGPGANVLTF. V gene TRBV11-3 combines with J gene TRBJ2-6; D not resolved. There are 15 residues in the CDR3. With 3 bases removed from V and 2 bases from J, the gap between germline ends came to 8 bases. The germline V gene encodes CDR1 SGHNT and CDR2 YENEEA.

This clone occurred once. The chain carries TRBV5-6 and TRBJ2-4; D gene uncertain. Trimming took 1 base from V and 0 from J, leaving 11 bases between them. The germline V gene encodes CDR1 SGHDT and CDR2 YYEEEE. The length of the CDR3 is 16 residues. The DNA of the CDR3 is TGTGCCAGCAGCTTGTTGAGCAATCTAGCCAAAAACATTCAGTACTTC. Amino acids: CASSLLSNLAKNIQYF. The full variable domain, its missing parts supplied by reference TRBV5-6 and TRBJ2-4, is DAGVTQSPTHLIKTRGQQVTLRCSPKSGHDTVSWYQQALGQGPQFIFQYYEEEERQRGNFPDRFSGHQFPNYSSELNVNALLLGDSALYLCASSLLSNLAKNIQYFGAGTRLSVL.

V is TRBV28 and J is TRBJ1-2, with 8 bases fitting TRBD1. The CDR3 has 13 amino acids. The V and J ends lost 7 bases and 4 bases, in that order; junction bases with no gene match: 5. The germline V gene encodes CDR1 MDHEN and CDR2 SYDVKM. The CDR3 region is CASTTGQVYGYTF. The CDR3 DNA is TGTGCCAGCACTACGGGACAGGTCTATGGCTACACCTTC.

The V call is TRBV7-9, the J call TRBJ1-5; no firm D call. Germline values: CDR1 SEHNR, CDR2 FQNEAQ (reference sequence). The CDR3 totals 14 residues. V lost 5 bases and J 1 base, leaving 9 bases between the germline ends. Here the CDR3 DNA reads TGTGCCAGCAGCCCCGGACCGAGCAATCAGCCCCAGCATTTT. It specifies CASSPGPSNQPQHF. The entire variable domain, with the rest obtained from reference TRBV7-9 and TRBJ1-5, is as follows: DTGVSQNPRHKITKRGQNVTFRCDPISEHNRLYWYRQTLGQGPEFLTYFQNEAQLEKSRLLSDRFSAERPKGSFSTLEIQRTEQGDSAMYLCASSPGPSNQPQHFGDGTRLSIL.

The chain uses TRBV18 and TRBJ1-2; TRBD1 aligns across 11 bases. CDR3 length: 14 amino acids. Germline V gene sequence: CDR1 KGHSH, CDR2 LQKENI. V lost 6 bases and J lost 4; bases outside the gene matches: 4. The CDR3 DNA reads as TGTGCCAGCTCTCCGGGACAGGGGGTCTATGGCTACACCTTC. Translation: CASSPGQGVYGYTF.

CDR3 loop: CASSQDRGSYGYTF. The CDR3 nucleotides are TGCGCCAGCAGCCAAGATCGGGGGAGCTATGGCTACACCTTC. The gene calls are TRBV4-3 and TRBJ1-2; D is perhaps TRBD1 (5 bases). The CDR3 totals 14 residues. V lost 0 bases, J lost 4 bases, and 9 bases lay in between. Germline loops: CDR1 LGHNA, CDR2 YSLEER.